This T cell receptor beta chain was captured by sequencing in a study of regulatory dendritic cells for organ transplantation. Study background: LPS was added to dendritic cell cultures on day 6. Study outcomes and limitations: Memory CD8+ T cells were the most oligoclonal; naive cells were highly diverse. Mature dendritic cells appeared to drive more memory CD8+ clonal expansion than regulatory ones. Of resting T cell subsets, memory CD8+ had the most alloreactive clonotypes.

Allogeneic regulatory or mature dendritic cells were co-cultured for roughly five days with CFSE-labeled sorted T cells at 1:10. The CDR3 length is 13 residues. CDR1 and CDR2 (germline): PRHDT, FYEKMQ (reference sequence). V shed 0 bases, J shed 9 bases, and the junction held 2 bases outside the gene matches. Produced via immunoSEQ multiplex PCR; TCRdb's table is partial and in-frame only. The sample lists about 4,200 clones, over 45% occurring once. Turning to this clone: The antigen is unknown.

The TCR sequence derives from a human donor in good health. The V call is TRBV13, the J call TRBJ2-1, with 7 bases fitting TRBD2. Sequenced: memory CD8+ T cells from blood cultured with regulatory dendritic cells. Subset defined: CD45RO+ memory T cells. The CDR3 loop reads CASSLGRGIEQFF. The CDR3, as DNA: TGTGCCAGCAGCTTAGGGCGGGGGATTGAGCAGTTCTTC.